The present T cell receptor (beta chain) was sequenced within a study of cytomegalovirus exposure and HLA in healthy donors. Study overall: The study placed about 86% of its 398 genotyped donors in the Caucasian-associated ancestry cluster.

Primers included in the PCR were 60 Vbeta and 13 Jbeta primers. The data were produced by immunoSEQ multiplex PCR, yet TCRdb's version contains in-frame clones alone and is incomplete. The sample consists of approximately 190,000 clones, roughly 70% of them appearing once. This clone was recorded a few times. Its antigen is not known. Whole-study findings and limits: A later analysis reportedly found that, within productive TCRs, an Asian-associated ancestry cluster had fewer N-insertions than the mean observed across the roughly 670 donors.

This CDR3 contains 13 residues. The germline CDR1 and CDR2 sequences are SNHLY and FYNNEI. The ends lost 8 bases at V and 5 bases at J; junction bases unmatched: 7. The clonotype comes from a man between 40 and 49 years old in good health and CMV-seropositive. This chain links TRBV2 with TRBJ2-7; TRBD1 matches at 9 bases. The sample consisted of PBMCs. The CDR3 is CASRGTGWHEQYF. The CDR3 DNA follows: TGTGCCAGCCGCGGGACAGGGTGGCACGAGCAGTACTTC. Full variable domain (rest looked up from reference TRBV2 and TRBJ2-7): EPEVTQTPSHQVTQMGQEVILRCVPISNHLYFYWYRQILGQKVEFLVSFYNNEISEKSEIFDDQFSVERPDGSNFTLKIRSTKLEDSAMYFCASRGTGWHEQYFGPGTRLTVT.